This paragraph covers one T cell receptor (beta chain) sequence. The repertoire was sequenced with immunoSEQ multiplex PCR; TCRdb's copy has only in-frame clones and lacks some. The sample carries nearly 200,000 clones, less than 90% recorded once. This CDR3 has 15 residues. J gave up 0 bases and V 3 bases, and 0 bases lay outside the gene matches. Germline CDR1 is MGHDK and CDR2 is SYGVNS. This specimen comes from a study of blood T cell repertoires in COVID-19. The wider study: T cells, B-cell-depleted T cells, or PBMCs provided the cDNA or gDNA that served as material.

The sample consisted of peripheral blood. The chain uses TRBV25-1 and TRBJ2-3; TRBD2 matches at 10 bases. The sequence came from a human donor in a cohort sampled during active COVID-19. The CDR3 DNA is TGTGCCAGCAGTGATAGCGGGGGGAGCACAGATACGCAGTATTTT. It encodes CASSDSGGSTDTQYF.